This entry lists 21 T cell receptor beta chains sequenced from one sample in a study of CD8 T cells in Susac syndrome. The authors reverse transcribed roughly 0.5 to 1 ug RNA with random hexamers. MiXCR, applied by TCRdb to the immunoSEQ multiplex PCR reads, yields one record per CDR3 protein. This table has tens of thousands of distinct CDR3 sequences, roughly 94% appearing once. Source material: CD8+ T cells from PBMCs. The receptors were sampled from a human donor in good health.

In its sample, this clonotype was seen once. V usage is TRBV27 and J usage is TRBJ1-1, with 9 bases that match TRBD1. Losses at the gene ends were 5 bases for V and 5 bases for J; bases not matched to a gene: 6. CDR1 MNHEY and CDR2 SMNVEV come from the germline V gene (reference sequence). This CDR3 region has 14 residues. CDR3 sequence reads: CASSDNRGHTEAFF. As DNA, the CDR3 is TGTGCCAGCAGTGACAACAGGGGGCATACTGAAGCTTTCTTT.

The count of this clonotype is one. V and J are TRBV19 and TRBJ2-4; 8 positions agree with TRBD1. Trimming cost V 10 bases and J 6 bases; bases outside gene matches: 2. This CDR3 contains 11 residues. The germline V gene has CDR1 LNHDA and CDR2 SQIVND (reference sequence). CDR3 loop: CAIGQGNIQYF. CDR3 in DNA: TGTGCCATTGGACAGGGAAACATTCAGTACTTC.

The CDR3 coding sequence is TGCGCCAGCAGCGGAGGGGGCTGGGGGAATGAGCAGTTCTTC. Translated, it gives CASSGGGWGNEQFF. The rearrangement joins TRBV5-1 to TRBJ2-1; D is perhaps TRBD1 (7 bases). The CDR3 is made up of 14 amino acids. The germline CDR1 and CDR2 sequences are SGHRS and YFSETQ. Trimming pared 4 bases from V and 7 bases from J, leaving 15 bases between.

The chain employs TRBV15 and TRBJ2-5; a possible D gene is TRBD2 (5 bases). V lost 1 base and J lost 5, with 8 bases in between. There are 13 residues in the CDR3. Germline lookup yields CDR1 LNHNV and CDR2 YYDKDF (reference sequence). As DNA, the CDR3 is TGTGCCACCAGCAGAGTTCGGGGTGAGACCCAGTACTTC. Residues: CATSRVRGETQYF.

The chain recombines TRBV11-2 with TRBJ2-7; a weak D match, TRBD1 (6 bases). Germline CDR1 reads SGHAT; CDR2 reads FQNNGV. The CDR3 consists of 13 residues. The V and J ends lost 2 bases and 6 bases respectively, with 11 bases between them. The CDR3 reads CASSLQTGREQYV. The DNA for the CDR3 is TGTGCCAGCAGCTTACAAACAGGGCGCGAGCAGTACGTC.

This clonotype has a single count. The chain combines TRBV9 with TRBJ2-7; perhaps TRBD2 as D (6 bases). This CDR3 region has 15 residues. V was cut by 0 bases and J by 0 bases, with 10 bases left in between. From germline, CDR1 is SGDLS and CDR2 YYNGEE. The CDR3 is CASSVGGVSSYEQYF. The CDR3 DNA sequence: TGTGCCAGCAGCGTAGGCGGGGTGAGCTCCTACGAGCAGTACTTC.

This sequence joins TRBV6-2 or TRBV6-3 and TRBJ2-7; TRBD2 agrees at 11 bases. Losses at the gene ends were 3 bases for V and 7 bases for J; bases not matched to a gene: 5. This CDR3 region has 14 residues. The germline gives CDR1 MNHEY, CDR2 SVGEGT. In nucleotides, the CDR3 is TGTGCCAGCAGTTATAGCGGGGGGGCGAAGGAGCAGTACTTC. Translation: CASSYSGGAKEQYF.

The chain joins TRBV14 to TRBJ2-7, with 10 bases matching TRBD2. CDR3 length equals 15 residues. The junction had 3 bases not matched to a gene; V was cut back by 4 bases and J by 0 bases. Germline CDR1 reads SGHDN; CDR2 reads FVKESK. The CDR3 region has the DNA TGTGCCAGCAGCCCAGCGGGGGGGCCCTCCTACGAGCAGTACTTC. Its translation is CASSPAGGPSYEQYF.

The J gene is TRBJ2-3, the V gene TRBV10-3, with TRBD2 matching 12 bases. Germline-derived CDR1 and CDR2 are ENHRY and SYGVKD. CDR3 length: 18 amino acids. The V gene end was trimmed by 3 bases and the J gene end by 2 bases; junction bases not matched to a gene: 9. CDR3 amino acids: CAISDPPLAGGPTDTQYF. The CDR3 DNA is TGTGCCATCAGTGACCCCCCCCTAGCGGGAGGGCCCACAGATACGCAGTATTTT.

The chain couples TRBV6-2 or TRBV6-3 to TRBJ2-1, with D perhaps TRBD2 (6 bases). V was clipped by 4 bases and J by 1 base, with 8 bases between them. This CDR3 is 14 amino acids long. Looked up from germline, CDR1 is MNHEY and CDR2 is SVGEGT. Here the CDR3 reads CASSFGGSYNEQFF. CDR3 DNA sequence: TGTGCCAGCAGTTTTGGAGGGTCCTACAATGAGCAGTTCTTC.

This clonotype has just one count. The chain has TRBV9 and TRBJ2-7, with D tentatively TRBD1 (5 bases). The ends were cut back, 4 bases at V and 2 bases at J, with 13 bases in the middle. The germline V gene has CDR1 SGDLS and CDR2 YYNGEE. The CDR3 covers 14 residues. CDR3 bases: TGTGCCAGCAGCTTAGACAGTGCAGCCTACGAGCAGTACTTC. Translating gives CASSLDSAAYEQYF.

The V and J genes are TRBV6-2 or TRBV6-3 and TRBJ2-1, with D possibly being TRBD1 (5 bases). Germline V gives CDR1 MNHEY, CDR2 SVGEGT. V dropped 5 bases and J dropped 4 bases, with 6 bases sitting between them. The CDR3 totals 12 residues. The CDR3 DNA is TGTGCCAGCAGTCAGGGTTACAATGAGCAGTTCTTC. This sequence encodes CASSQGYNEQFF.

The V and J genes are TRBV7-9 and TRBJ2-7; D is perhaps TRBD2 (6 bases). Per the germline V gene, CDR1 is SEHNR and CDR2 is FQNEAQ (reference sequence). V lost 2 bases, J lost 6 bases, and 17 bases lay in between. The CDR3 spans 15 residues. In nucleotides, the CDR3 is TGTGCCAGCAGCTTATCCGGGCACCTGGGAGGCGAGCAGTACGTC. Translating it yields CASSLSGHLGGEQYV.

The rearrangement uses TRBV15 and TRBJ2-5; tentative D call: TRBD2 (5 bases). The CDR3 runs to 15 residues. Looked up from germline, CDR1 is LNHNV and CDR2 is YYDKDF (reference sequence). V was cut by 10 bases and J by 5 bases, with 23 bases left in between. Here the CDR3 reads CAISYGTPRVETQYF. CDR3 DNA: TGTGCCATCTCTTATGGCACCCCGAGGGTGGAGACCCAGTACTTC.

In its sample, this clonotype was seen once. The CDR3 loop is CASSQDPSGSETQYF. The CDR3 DNA follows: TGCGCCAGCAGCCAAGATCCTAGCGGGAGTGAGACCCAGTACTTC. This chain joins TRBV4-1 and TRBJ2-5; 10 bases align to TRBD2. Trimming removed 0 bases from V and 5 bases from J; junction bases left unmatched: 3. This CDR3 comprises 15 residues. Germline loops: CDR1 MGHRA, CDR2 YSYEKL.

The chain combines TRBV19 with TRBJ2-6; 7 bases match TRBD1. This CDR3 has 16 amino acids. Looked up from germline, CDR1 is LNHDA and CDR2 is SQIVND (reference sequence). V was pared by 4 bases and J by 0 bases, with 3 bases of the junction left unmatched. The CDR3 DNA is TGTGCCAGTAGTAGGGACAGCCTCTCTGGGGCCAACGTCCTGACTTTC. Translating it yields CASSRDSLSGANVLTF.

V is TRBV6-5 and J is TRBJ2-1, with TRBD1 as a possible D gene (5 bases). Trimming removed 5 bases from V and 6 bases from J, with 8 bases in between. Germline V lookup: CDR1 MNHEY, CDR2 SVGAGI. The CDR3 is made up of 12 amino acids. DNA of the CDR3: TGTGCCAGCAGTGACAGTGGCAATGAGCAGTTCTTC. It encodes CASSDSGNEQFF.

This chain connects TRBV6-5 to TRBJ2-1, with 14 bases lining up with TRBD2. V lost 0 bases to trimming and J lost 6 bases; unmatched junction nucleotides: 1. The CDR3 is 16 amino acids. The V gene's germline CDR1 is MNHEY and CDR2 SVGAGI. CDR3 nucleotide sequence: TGTGCCAGCAGTTACTCGGGGACTAGCGGGAGCAATGAGCAGTTCTTC. It is translated as CASSYSGTSGSNEQFF.

This chain uses TRBV27 with TRBJ2-3; the D gene could be TRBD1 or TRBD2 (5 bases each). The CDR3 is 13 amino acids. Germline V lookup: CDR1 MNHEY, CDR2 SMNVEV (reference sequence). Trimming took 5 bases from V and 2 from J, leaving 8 bases between them. The CDR3 reads CASSLGTTDTQYF. The CDR3 coding sequence is TGTGCCAGCAGTCTGGGGACCACAGATACGCAGTATTTT.

The genes are TRBV27 and TRBJ1-1; D gene ambiguous. Germline V gives CDR1 MNHEY, CDR2 SMNVEV (reference sequence). The CDR3 contains 12 residues. With 5 bases removed from V and 4 bases from J, the gap between germline ends came to 8 bases. Here the CDR3 reads CASSKDITEAFF. CDR3 sequence (DNA): TGTGCCAGCAGTAAAGACATCACTGAAGCTTTCTTT.

The chain recombines TRBV5-1 with TRBJ2-3, with a possible D match to TRBD2 (6 bases). Germline V CDR1 and CDR2: SGHRS, YFSETQ. The V and J ends lost 4 bases and 2 bases respectively, with 26 bases between them. This CDR3 is built from 19 residues. For the CDR3, the DNA is TGCGCCAGCAGCGTTACATACCGGGACTCAACCCCCTCCACAGATACGCAGTATTTT. Protein product: CASSVTYRDSTPSTDTQYF.